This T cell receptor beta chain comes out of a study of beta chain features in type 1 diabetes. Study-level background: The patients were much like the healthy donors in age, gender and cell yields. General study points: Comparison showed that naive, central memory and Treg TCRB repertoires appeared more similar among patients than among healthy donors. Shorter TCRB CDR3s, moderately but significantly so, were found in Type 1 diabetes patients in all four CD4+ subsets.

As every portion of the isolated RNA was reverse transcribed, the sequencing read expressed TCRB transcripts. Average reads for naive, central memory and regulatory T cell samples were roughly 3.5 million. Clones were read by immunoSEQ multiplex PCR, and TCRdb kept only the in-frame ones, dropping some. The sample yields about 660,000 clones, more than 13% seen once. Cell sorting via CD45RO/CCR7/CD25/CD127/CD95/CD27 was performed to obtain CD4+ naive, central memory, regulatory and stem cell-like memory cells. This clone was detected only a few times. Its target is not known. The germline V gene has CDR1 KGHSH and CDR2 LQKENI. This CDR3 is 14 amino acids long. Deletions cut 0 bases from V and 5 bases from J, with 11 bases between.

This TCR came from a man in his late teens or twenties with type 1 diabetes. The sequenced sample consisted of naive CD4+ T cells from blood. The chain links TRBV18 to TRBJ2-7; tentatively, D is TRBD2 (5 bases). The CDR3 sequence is CASSPPGKRDEQYF. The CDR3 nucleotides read TGTGCCAGCTCACCACCGGGAAAGAGGGACGAGCAGTACTTC.